One sample yielded the 29 T cell receptor beta chains listed below, sequenced in a study of T cell changes during pregnancy in multiple sclerosis. Sequencing used immunoSEQ multiplex PCR; TCRdb keeps in-frame clones, though not all of them. The sample has 50,000 to 55,000 clones, 80% to 95% seen once. The sequencing here drew on CD4+ T cells from peripheral blood mononuclear cells, taken after pregnancy. Receptors were obtained from a female donor with multiple sclerosis, enrolled in a pregnancy study.

The rearrangement uses TRBV4-2 and TRBJ2-1; 9 bases are a match to TRBD2. The CDR3 has 14 amino acids. Unmatched junction bases numbered 3, after V lost 4 bases and J lost 5 bases. CDR1 and CDR2 from the germline V gene are LGHNA and YNFKEQ. The CDR3 sequence: CASSRLAGHNEQFF. DNA for the CDR3: TGTGCCAGCAGCCGGCTAGCGGGACACAATGAGCAGTTCTTC.

The V and J genes are TRBV27 and TRBJ1-6, with D uncertain. CDR1 and CDR2 from the germline V gene are MNHEY and SMNVEV (reference sequence). This CDR3 has 15 amino acids. V was clipped by 5 bases and J by 7 bases, with 15 bases between them. The CDR3 DNA follows: TGTGCCAGCAGTCTAAGCCCTTTCCCCAATTCACCCCTCCACTTT. Its translation is CASSLSPFPNSPLHF.

V and J are TRBV4-1 and TRBJ2-1; 7 bases line up with TRBD2. CDR1 is MGHRA, CDR2 YSYEKL, per germline. CDR3 length equals 18 residues. The V gene end was trimmed by 3 bases and the J gene end by 5 bases; junction bases not matched to a gene: 16. The CDR3 nucleotides read TGCGCCAGCAGCCATCTCACCGGGACTAACCCTTACCACAATGAGCAGTTCTTC. This sequence encodes CASSHLTGTNPYHNEQFF.

Of note for this clone: Germline is not matched at one junction end, which may reflect a read error. The rearrangement joins TRBV18 to TRBJ2-4, with a possible D match to TRBD2 (6 bases). Germline V gene lookup returns CDR1 KGHSH and CDR2 LQKENI. The length of the CDR3 is 13 residues. The CDR3 DNA sequence: TGTGCCAGCTCACCGCATACGGGACTCCTAGGGGACTTC. The encoded protein is CASSPHTGLLGDF.

The chain employs TRBV13 and TRBJ2-3, with a tentative D call TRBD1 (6 bases). CDR1 PRHDT and CDR2 FYEKMQ come from the germline V gene (reference sequence). V lost 5 bases and J 1 base, leaving 16 bases between the germline ends. This CDR3 has 16 residues. The CDR3 loop is CASSSSRGLRTDTQYF. In nucleotides, the CDR3 is TGTGCCAGCAGCAGCAGCAGGGGCCTACGCACAGATACGCAGTATTTT.

The chain links TRBV19 to TRBJ2-4; 8 bases are shared with TRBD1. The germline gives CDR1 LNHDA, CDR2 SQIVND (reference sequence). V shed 3 bases and J 0 bases; nucleotides not matched to a gene: 4. The CDR3 runs to 16 residues. CDR3 sequence: CASSIGQGAAKNIQYF. The DNA of the CDR3 is TGTGCCAGTAGTATCGGTCAGGGGGCAGCCAAAAACATTCAGTACTTC. Using reference TRBV19 and TRBJ2-4 for the parts outside the CDR3, the full variable domain is DGGITQSPKYLFRKEGQNVTLSCEQNLNHDAMYWYRQDPGQGLRLIYYSQIVNDFQKGDIAEGYSVSREKKESFPLTVTSAQKNPTAFYLCASSIGQGAAKNIQYFGAGTRLSVL.

This sequence joins TRBV27 and TRBJ1-2, with 8 bases lining up with TRBD1. With V trimmed by 4 bases and J by 4 bases, 5 bases remained unmatched. This CDR3 spans 14 amino acids. Germline CDR1 and CDR2: MNHEY and SMNVEV (reference sequence). In DNA, the CDR3 is TGTGCCAGCAGTTCCCCAGGGGGCGGCTATGGCTACACCTTC. Residues: CASSSPGGGYGYTF.

The CDR3 loop reads CASSHHNPQGTYNEQFF. The CDR3 region has the DNA TGCGCCAGCAGTCATCATAACCCGCAGGGTACGTACAATGAGCAGTTCTTC. V and J are TRBV23-1 and TRBJ2-1; D may be TRBD1 (5 bases). TRBV23-1 counts as an open reading frame of uncertain function. With 3 bases removed from V and 4 bases from J, the gap between germline ends came to 19 bases. The CDR3 has 17 amino acids.

The chain links TRBV9 to TRBJ2-2; tentative D call: TRBD1 (6 bases). This CDR3 region has 14 residues. With 5 bases removed from V and 0 bases from J, the gap between germline ends came to 8 bases. Germline lookup yields CDR1 SGDLS and CDR2 YYNGEE. Here the CDR3 DNA reads TGTGCCAGCAGAGGGGGTTCGAACACCGGGGAGCTGTTTTTT. Its translation is CASRGGSNTGELFF.

This clone was found once. The V and J genes are TRBV4-2 and TRBJ2-2; 10 bases agree with TRBD2. Looked up from germline, CDR1 is LGHNA and CDR2 is YNFKEQ. V lost 6 bases and J lost 1; bases outside the gene matches: 5. The CDR3 covers 16 residues. CDR3 sequence (DNA): TGTGCCAGCAGTCCCCGACTAGCGGGGAACACCGGGGAGCTGTTTTTT. This encodes CASSPRLAGNTGELFF.

This chain joins TRBV11-2 and TRBJ2-1; 7 bases fit TRBD2. Germline CDR1 and CDR2: SGHAT and FQNNGV. J lost 2 bases, V lost 5 bases, and 15 bases had no gene match. The CDR3 sequence is 18 residues long. This CDR3 is CASSATSFRASTYNEQFF. CDR3 bases: TGTGCCAGCAGCGCGACTAGCTTTAGGGCCTCTACCTACAATGAGCAGTTCTTC.

This rearrangement joins TRBV11-2 to TRBJ2-7; no firm D call. This CDR3 comprises 15 residues. Germline values: CDR1 SGHAT, CDR2 FQNNGV. V shed 1 base and J shed 2 bases, with 12 bases lying between them. Here the CDR3 DNA reads TGTGCCAGCAGCTTAGGGAGCCGTCTTACCTACGAGCAGTACTTC. Translating it yields CASSLGSRLTYEQYF.

The chain carries TRBV6-1 and TRBJ1-2; TRBD1 aligns across 8 bases. This CDR3 is built from 14 residues. The V gene's germline CDR1 is MNHNS and CDR2 SASEGT. Losses at the gene ends were 2 bases for V and 6 bases for J; bases not matched to a gene: 5. The CDR3 DNA follows: TGTGCCAGCAGTGAAAGCCAGGGGGCTAATGGCTACACCTTC. This codes for CASSESQGANGYTF.

V is TRBV5-4 and J is TRBJ2-3; maybe TRBD1 (5 bases). This CDR3 is 12 amino acids long. Trimming stripped 4 bases from V and 6 bases from J, with 9 bases between. Germline-derived CDR1 and CDR2 are SGHNT and YYREEE (reference sequence). This CDR3 is CASSPPGDTQYF. CDR3 bases: TGTGCCAGCAGCCCACCAGGGGATACGCAGTATTTT. The variable domain in full, with the rest retrieved from reference TRBV5-4 and TRBJ2-3, is ETGVTQSPTHLIKTRGQQVTLRCSSQSGHNTVSWYQQALGQGPQFIFQYYREEENGRGNFPPRFSGLQFPNYSSELNVNALELDDSALYLCASSPPGDTQYFGPGTRLTVL.

V gene TRBV25-1 combines with J gene TRBJ2-1, with 8 bases fitting TRBD1. Germline trimming cut 4 bases from V and 6 bases from J; bases unmatched to any gene: 8. This CDR3 region has 15 residues. CDR1 is MGHDK and CDR2 is SYGVNS in the germline V gene. Here the CDR3 DNA reads TGTGCCAGCAGTGCTGGGGACAGGCCAGCCAATGAGCAGTTCTTC. Residues: CASSAGDRPANEQFF.

The rearrangement joins TRBV7-2 to TRBJ2-3; TRBD1 matches at 7 bases. Trimming cost V 3 bases and J 4 bases; bases outside gene matches: 7. The V gene's germline CDR1 is SGHTA and CDR2 FQGNSA. This CDR3 has 15 residues. This CDR3 reads CASSFRRDSSDTQYF. DNA for the CDR3: TGTGCCAGCAGCTTCCGCAGGGACAGTTCAGATACGCAGTATTTT.

The chain joins TRBV5-8 to TRBJ2-3, with 9 nucleotides matching TRBD2. There are 17 residues in the CDR3. Germline assignment: CDR1 SGHTS and CDR2 YDEGEE. V lost 4 bases, J lost 3 bases, and 12 bases stayed unmatched. This CDR3 is CASSRAGSGSWTDTQYF. For the CDR3, the DNA is TGTGCCAGCAGCCGAGCCGGTAGCGGGAGTTGGACAGATACGCAGTATTTT. The full variable domain, its missing parts supplied by reference TRBV5-8 and TRBJ2-3, is EAGVTQSPTHLIKTRGQQATLRCSPISGHTSVYWYQQALGLGLQFLLWYDEGEERNRGNFPPRFSGRQFPNYSSELNVNALELEDSALYLCASSRAGSGSWTDTQYFGPGTRLTVL.

The chain links TRBV4-3 to TRBJ1-2; perhaps TRBD1 as D (6 bases). CDR1 is LGHNA and CDR2 is YSLEER in the germline V gene. The V gene lost 4 bases and the J gene lost 1 base, with 10 bases spanning the gap. The CDR3 is made up of 14 amino acids. The DNA for the CDR3 is TGCGCCAGCAGCCCCTCACAGGGTAACTATGGCTACACCTTC. Residues: CASSPSQGNYGYTF.

This clone was seen just once. The chain joins TRBV27 to TRBJ2-7; 14 bases are shared with TRBD2. The CDR3 consists of 19 residues. From germline, CDR1 is MNHEY and CDR2 SMNVEV (reference sequence). V shed 3 bases and J 3 bases; nucleotides not matched to a gene: 13. In nucleotides, the CDR3 is TGTGCCAGCAGTTTCAACAGGGTAGGACTAGCGGGAGGACACTACGAGCAGTACTTC. Translating it yields CASSFNRVGLAGGHYEQYF.

J is TRBJ2-7 and V is TRBV27, with TRBD2 identical over 9 bases. The CDR3 runs 15 residues. V lost 5 bases, J lost 6 bases, and 11 bases stayed unmatched. Germline V gene data show CDR1 as MNHEY and CDR2 as SMNVEV (reference sequence). CDR3 region: CASSPLAGEGSEQYF. The CDR3 DNA follows: TGTGCCAGCAGTCCCTTAGCGGGAGAGGGCTCCGAGCAGTACTTC.

The genes are TRBV7-3 and TRBJ2-1, with a possible D match to TRBD2 (6 bases). The CDR3 consists of 16 residues. Germline V CDR1 and CDR2: SGHTA, FQGTGA. V dropped 2 bases and J dropped 6 bases, with 17 bases sitting between them. The CDR3 DNA reads as TGTGCCAGCAGCTTAGGGTTTAAAGCGGGTATCAATGAGCAGTTCTTC. It encodes CASSLGFKAGINEQFF.

The chain has TRBV7-2 and TRBJ2-1, with 10 bases lining up with TRBD2. The CDR3 loop spans 14 amino acids. Germline assignment: CDR1 SGHTA and CDR2 FQGNSA. The junction had 4 bases not matched to a gene; V was cut back by 5 bases and J by 6 bases. CDR3 in amino acids: CASSPGLAINEQFF. The CDR3 DNA sequence: TGTGCCAGCAGCCCGGGACTAGCGATCAATGAGCAGTTCTTC.

This clone has a handful of counts. The chain couples TRBV25-1 to TRBJ1-2, with D possibly being TRBD1 (5 bases). The V gene lost 4 bases and the J gene lost 3 bases, with 12 bases spanning the gap. The V gene's germline CDR1 is MGHDK and CDR2 SYGVNS. This CDR3 is built from 14 residues. CDR3 protein: CASSGGQGYYGYTF. CDR3 DNA: TGTGCCAGCAGTGGTGGCCAGGGATACTATGGCTACACCTTC.

The rearrangement uses TRBV5-4 and TRBJ2-5; tentative D call: TRBD1 (6 bases). V lost 5 bases to trimming and J lost 5 bases, with 16 bases between them. CDR3 length equals 14 residues. Germline CDR1 and CDR2: SGHNT and YYREEE (reference sequence). The CDR3: CASSTKQGIETQYF. Written as DNA, the CDR3 is TGTGCCAGCAGTACCAAACAGGGTATTGAGACCCAGTACTTC.

CDR3 nucleotides: TGTGCCAGCAGCGGATCCGGGACACTCAACAATCAGCCCCAGCATTTT. Protein product: CASSGSGTLNNQPQHF. The V and J genes are TRBV7-2 and TRBJ1-5; D perhaps matches TRBD1 (6 bases). The CDR3 has 16 amino acids. The V end was cut by 5 bases, the J end by 3 bases, with 17 bases between. Germline V gives CDR1 SGHTA, CDR2 FQGNSA.

J is TRBJ1-5 and V is TRBV4-2; maybe TRBD1 (6 bases). Germline V lookup: CDR1 LGHNA, CDR2 YNFKEQ. The CDR3 is 15 amino acids. With 1 base removed from V and 2 bases from J, the gap between germline ends came to 9 bases. DNA for the CDR3: TGTGCCAGCAGCCAAGTCTGGACAGGCAATCAGCCCCAGCATTTT. As protein: CASSQVWTGNQPQHF.

CDR3 in DNA: TGTGCCAGCAGTGAAGATCGGACAGGGCCAGATACGCAGTATTTT. This encodes CASSEDRTGPDTQYF. This chain links TRBV6-1 with TRBJ2-3; 8 bases align to TRBD1. This CDR3 is 15 amino acids long. Trimming cost V 1 base and J 4 bases; bases outside gene matches: 4. Germline V lookup: CDR1 MNHNS, CDR2 SASEGT.

The chain links TRBV19 to TRBJ1-3, with 7 bases aligning to TRBD1. This CDR3 is 16 amino acids long. Germline V gene data show CDR1 as LNHDA and CDR2 as SQIVND (reference sequence). Losses at the gene ends were 4 bases for V and 0 bases for J; bases not matched to a gene: 6. The CDR3 DNA reads TGTGCCAGTAGTACGGGGACAGATATCTCTGGAAACACCATATATTTT. Amino acid sequence: CASSTGTDISGNTIYF.

This clone was counted between two and nine times. The chain links TRBV14 to TRBJ2-7, with a possible D match to TRBD1 (5 bases). CDR1 is SGHDN and CDR2 is FVKESK in the germline V gene. Trimming took off 0 bases at V and 3 bases at J, with 12 bases between the two ends. This CDR3 is 15 amino acids long. CDR3 in DNA: TGTGCCAGCAGCCAAGAAATGGGGCAGGGCTACGAGCAGTACTTC. Amino acids: CASSQEMGQGYEQYF.